Sequencing of this T cell receptor beta chain was carried out in a study of T cell responses to AZD1222 COVID-19 vaccine. Findings and limits, study-wide: Spike-specific TCRs gained breadth and depth after people received two AZD1222 doses. Baseline seropositives among AZD1222 recipients totaled only five to seven.

Only in-frame clones appear in the TCRdb table, and some are missing; sequencing was by immunoSEQ multiplex PCR. The sample contains around 120,000 clones, 88% of which appear only once. The CDR3 sequence is 13 residues long. V lost 6 bases and J lost 5, with 11 bases in between. CDR1 KGHSH and CDR2 LQKENI come from the germline V gene. A word on this clone: Antigen specificity is unknown.

The origin of this receptor is an adult who received the AZD1222 COVID-19 vaccine. Material: peripheral blood, obtained 28 days after the second AZD1222 dose. The V gene is TRBV18, the J gene TRBJ2-1, with D unclear. In nucleotides, the CDR3 is TGTGCCAGCTCCTCTAATCCTAACAATGAGCAGTTCTTC. Protein sequence: CASSSNPNNEQFF.